The T cell receptor beta chain under discussion was sequenced for a study of cytomegalovirus exposure and HLA in healthy donors. Study context: Around 80 million unique TCR sequences came from HLA-typed donors in an early release.

This PCR relied on a set of 60 Vbeta primers and 13 Jbeta primers. The data were produced by immunoSEQ multiplex PCR, yet TCRdb's version contains in-frame clones alone and is incomplete. This sample carries roughly 120,000 clones, approximately 70% of them seen once, and the ten largest clones take around 5.4%. The CDR3 spans 14 residues. With 3 bases removed from V and 2 bases from J, the gap between germline ends came to 10 bases. CDR1 and CDR2 (germline): LNHDA, SQIVND (reference sequence). The sequencing input was PBMCs. The rearrangement joins TRBV19 to TRBJ1-2, with TRBD1 as a possible D gene (5 bases). The origin of this receptor is a woman aged 70-85 years in good health and CMV-seropositive. The CDR3 protein is CASSMGTGNYGYTF. In DNA, the CDR3 is TGTGCCAGTAGTATGGGGACTGGGAACTATGGCTACACCTTC. Together with reference TRBV19 and TRBJ1-2, the CDR3 gives the full variable domain: DGGITQSPKYLFRKEGQNVTLSCEQNLNHDAMYWYRQDPGQGLRLIYYSQIVNDFQKGDIAEGYSVSREKKESFPLTVTSAQKNPTAFYLCASSMGTGNYGYTFGSGTRLTVV.